Following are 25 T cell receptor beta chains from one sample sequenced in a study of cytomegalovirus exposure and HLA in healthy donors (dated by TCRdb to the late 2010s). Library prep was done by the immunoSEQ multiplex PCR assay. For the multiplex PCR, a mixture combining 60 forward primers for TCR Vbeta segments and 13 reverse primers for TCR Jbeta segments was used. This immuneACCESS table, as held by TCRdb, lists in-frame sequences with V and J called but not all clones. Of the missing ones, under half trace to an unresolved V gene in checked studies; the others have no known cause. Here the sample has fewer than 150,000 clones; around 80% occur a single time. The ten largest clones represent approximately 0.22% of the sample. The sample was PBMCs. Receptors originate from a man aged 50-60 years in good health and CMV-seronegative.

The rearrangement uses TRBV5-1 and TRBJ1-2; maybe TRBD1 (5 bases). The CDR3 loop spans 16 amino acids. Germline V lookup: CDR1 SGHRS, CDR2 YFSETQ. Between the trimmed V and J ends, which lost 4 bases and 1 base, there was a span of 17 bases. The CDR3 reads CASSLGEVSINYGYTF. The CDR3 DNA sequence: TGCGCCAGCAGCCTGGGGGAGGTCAGCATTAACTATGGCTACACCTTC.

The rearrangement links TRBV20-1 to TRBJ2-1; a weak D match, TRBD1 (8 bases). Trimming removed 5 bases from V and 16 bases from J, with 18 bases in between. Germline CDR1 DFQATT, CDR2 SNEGSKA (reference sequence). The CDR3 has 11 amino acids. CDR3 sequence: CSAGQGGFLFF. CDR3 sequence (DNA): TGCAGTGCTGGACAGGGAGGGTTCCTATTCTTC.

This sequence joins TRBV6-6 and TRBJ2-1, with 7 bases fitting TRBD1. The germline CDR1 and CDR2 sequences are MNHNY and SVGAGI (reference sequence). This CDR3 region has 14 residues. Trimming at V came to 4 bases and at J to 7 bases, leaving 7 bases not matched to a gene. The CDR3 DNA is TGTGCCAGCAGTTCTAGGACAGGTGGGAATGAGCAGTTCTTC. Residues: CASSSRTGGNEQFF.

The CDR3 sequence is CASSLVEVGRNTIYF. CDR3 bases: TGTGCCAGCAGCTTAGTGGAGGTCGGTCGAAACACCATATATTTT. The V and J genes are TRBV7-8 and TRBJ1-3, with D uncertain. This CDR3 region has 15 residues. Germline V lookup: CDR1 SGHVS, CDR2 FQNEAQ. Trimming left V 1 base short and J 5 bases short, with 12 bases between.

This sequence joins TRBV5-1 and TRBJ1-4; D call uncertain. Germline V gene data show CDR1 as SGHRS and CDR2 as YFSETQ. CDR3 length: 15 residues. Trimming shortened V by 1 base and J by 7 bases, and 14 bases separated the two germline ends. The CDR3 nucleotides read TGCGCCAGCAGCTTGTCAGCGGACCCCGTTGAAAAACTGTTTTTT. It encodes CASSLSADPVEKLFF.

This sequence joins TRBV6-4 and TRBJ1-1, with 7 bases identical to TRBD1. The germline gives CDR1 MRHNA, CDR2 SNTAGT. Trimming removed 6 bases from V and 6 bases from J; junction bases left unmatched: 10. The CDR3 totals 14 residues. The CDR3 here is CASREDPGTAEAFF. The CDR3 nucleotides read TGTGCCAGCAGGGAGGATCCCGGGACAGCTGAAGCTTTCTTT.

Only a few counts were recorded for this clone. The chain is built from TRBV4-1 and TRBJ2-7; 11 nucleotides line up with TRBD2. The CDR3 length is 15 residues. Germline V gives CDR1 MGHRA, CDR2 YSYEKL. V was clipped by 3 bases and J by 2 bases; unmatched bases: 3. CDR3 loop: CASSHGTSGTYEQYF. The CDR3 DNA reads as TGCGCCAGCAGCCACGGGACTAGCGGAACCTACGAGCAGTACTTC.

This clone was picked up one time. The rearrangement uses TRBV28 and TRBJ1-6; D possibly corresponds to TRBD1 (5 bases). V dropped 3 bases and J dropped 8 bases, with 20 bases sitting between them. CDR3 length: 17 residues. Per the germline V gene, CDR1 is MDHEN and CDR2 is SYDVKM. The CDR3 nucleotides read TGTGCCAGCAGTTTTTTAGTCTCGGACATCCTGTATTCACCCCTCCACTTT. Encoded protein: CASSFLVSDILYSPLHF.

This chain links TRBV5-4 with TRBJ2-7, with 10 positions matching TRBD1. Germline CDR1 is SGHNT and CDR2 is YYREEE (reference sequence). V gave up 6 bases and J gave up 4 bases; unmatched junction bases: 10. The CDR3 spans 15 residues. The CDR3 nucleotides read TGTGCCAGCACGGTCCGGGACAGGGGAAAGTACGAGCAGTACTTC. Its translation: CASTVRDRGKYEQYF.

This clone came up once. The rearrangement links TRBV6-5 to TRBJ1-2, with unresolved D. The V gene lost 6 bases and the J gene lost 7 bases, with 12 bases spanning the gap. This CDR3 has 12 residues. Germline V gives CDR1 MNHEY, CDR2 SVGAGI. This CDR3 is CASSATSGGYTF. As DNA, the CDR3 is TGTGCCAGCAGCGCCACCTCGGGTGGCTACACCTTC.

The chain carries TRBV18 and TRBJ2-6; possible D gene TRBD1, 5 bases. V lost 4 bases, J lost 3 bases, and 13 bases lay in between. Per the germline V gene, CDR1 is KGHSH and CDR2 is LQKENI. The CDR3 runs to 16 residues. CDR3 DNA sequence: TGTGCCAGCTCACAGCGCACAGGTCATGGGGCCAACGTCCTGACTTTC. Protein product: CASSQRTGHGANVLTF.

The chain combines TRBV9 with TRBJ1-1; maybe TRBD1 (5 bases). The germline CDR1 and CDR2 sequences are SGDLS and YYNGEE. With 4 bases removed from V and 3 bases from J, the gap between germline ends came to 13 bases. The CDR3 has 14 amino acids. The CDR3 sequence: CASSPTLGHTEAFF. As DNA, the CDR3 is TGTGCCAGCAGCCCTACGTTGGGGCACACTGAAGCTTTCTTT. The full variable domain, rest sourced from reference TRBV9 and TRBJ1-1, is DSGVTQTPKHLITATGQRVTLRCSPRSGDLSVYWYQQSLDQGLQFLIQYYNGEERAKGNILERFSAQQFPDLHSELNLSSLELGDSALYFCASSPTLGHTEAFFGQGTRLTVV.

This chain links TRBV18 with TRBJ1-1; maybe TRBD1 (6 bases). Germline V gives CDR1 KGHSH, CDR2 LQKENI. The CDR3 has 16 amino acids. The V gene lost 6 bases and the J gene lost 2 bases, with 19 bases spanning the gap. CDR3 DNA: TGTGCCAGCTCTAGCGAGCCTGGGGGCGTAAACACTGAAGCTTTCTTT. Translated, it gives CASSSEPGGVNTEAFF.

This clone showed up just a few times. The chain is built from TRBV5-1 and TRBJ1-3; 7 nucleotides line up with TRBD1. CDR3 size: 14 residues. The trim removed 1 base at V and 2 bases at J, leaving 0 bases unmatched. From germline, CDR1 is SGHRS and CDR2 YFSETQ. CDR3 sequence: CASSLTGAGNTIYF. The CDR3 region has the DNA TGCGCCAGCAGCTTGACAGGGGCTGGAAACACCATATATTTT.

The chain carries TRBV7-9 and TRBJ2-7, with TRBD1 as a possible D gene (5 bases). CDR1 and CDR2 (germline): SEHNR, FQNEAQ (reference sequence). Trimming left V 5 bases short and J 3 bases short, with 8 bases between. CDR3 length equals 12 residues. The CDR3 DNA follows: TGTGCCAGCAGCGGAGACAGCTACGAGCAGTACTTC. Its translation is CASSGDSYEQYF.

The V call is TRBV4-3, the J call TRBJ1-4; a weak D match, TRBD1 (5 bases). V shed 4 bases and J shed 4 bases, with 10 bases lying between them. Germline V gene lookup returns CDR1 LGHNA and CDR2 YSLEER. The CDR3 is 14 amino acids. The CDR3 reads CASSPTGGNEKLFF. The CDR3 DNA follows: TGCGCCAGCAGCCCGACGGGGGGTAATGAAAAACTGTTTTTT.

This chain uses TRBV25-1 with TRBJ2-1, with 8 positions matching TRBD2. Per germline, CDR1 MGHDK and CDR2 SYGVNS. The ends lost 6 bases at V and 4 bases at J; junction bases unmatched: 5. This CDR3 spans 14 amino acids. The CDR3 sequence is CASRPGGKYNEQFF. In DNA, the CDR3 is TGTGCCAGCAGGCCGGGAGGGAAGTACAATGAGCAGTTCTTC.

V is TRBV5-6 and J is TRBJ2-5; D possibly corresponds to TRBD2 (6 bases). Germline V gene data show CDR1 as SGHDT and CDR2 as YYEEEE. There are 15 residues in the CDR3. Deletions cut 0 bases from V and 5 bases from J, with 14 bases between. CDR3 DNA sequence: TGTGCCAGCAGCTTGGGAACAGGAGGGTCGGAGACCCAGTACTTC. Protein: CASSLGTGGSETQYF.

The rearrangement links TRBV5-6 to TRBJ2-1; 7 positions match TRBD2. The V gene's germline CDR1 is SGHDT and CDR2 YYEEEE. The CDR3 totals 15 residues. Unmatched junction bases numbered 8, after V lost 1 base and J lost 7 bases. In DNA form, the CDR3 reads TGTGCCAGCAGCTTGCGGGACTACGCCCTGAATGAGCAGTTCTTC. Residues: CASSLRDYALNEQFF.

In its sample, this clone was seen once. V gene TRBV28 combines with J gene TRBJ1-3, with D possibly being TRBD1 (6 bases). Per the germline V gene, CDR1 is MDHEN and CDR2 is SYDVKM. CDR3 length: 15 amino acids. V lost 3 bases and J lost 4, with 13 bases in between. The CDR3 sequence is CASSFAGAGGNTIYF. DNA of the CDR3: TGTGCCAGCAGTTTCGCGGGGGCGGGAGGAAACACCATATATTTT.

This clone was observed a single time. The CDR3 loop is CASSSTRGRNTEAFF. The CDR3 region has the DNA TGTGCCAGCAGTTCCACCAGGGGACGGAACACTGAAGCTTTCTTT. The chain combines TRBV6-5 with TRBJ1-1, with D perhaps matching TRBD1 (6 bases). Germline loops: CDR1 MNHEY, CDR2 SVGAGI. CDR3 length equals 15 residues. The V and J ends lost 4 bases and 1 base respectively, with 13 bases between them.

This clone showed up just once. The genes are TRBV28 and TRBJ2-1; D not resolved. Trimming left V 5 bases short and J 8 bases short, with 19 bases between. This CDR3 is built from 15 residues. In germline, CDR1 is MDHEN, CDR2 SYDVKM. The DNA for the CDR3 is TGTGCCAGCAGTAAACCAGGTAGAACCCTTGATGAGCAGTTCTTC. Its protein product is CASSKPGRTLDEQFF.

The J gene is TRBJ1-3, the V gene TRBV10-3; TRBD1 agrees at 8 bases. Germline V gene lookup returns CDR1 ENHRY and CDR2 SYGVKD. This CDR3 comprises 16 residues. J was trimmed by 4 bases and V by 5 bases; bases with no gene match: 10. The CDR3 bases are TGTGCCATCAGTTACGGAGTAAGGACAGGGGGAAACACCATATATTTT. Amino acid sequence: CAISYGVRTGGNTIYF.

V is TRBV5-4 and J is TRBJ1-6; 7 nucleotides line up with TRBD1. The CDR3 extends over 17 amino acids. Looked up from germline, CDR1 is SGHNT and CDR2 is YYREEE (reference sequence). CDR3 DNA sequence: TGTGCAGCGGCCAACTTACAGGGGCCCTCCTATAATTCACCCCTCCACTTT. It specifies CAAANLQGPSYNSPLHF.

Concerning this clone: Mismatch with germline at one junction end may stem from a read error. J is TRBJ2-7 and V is TRBV6-5; 15 bases match TRBD2. This CDR3 is 16 amino acids long. Germline V gives CDR1 MNHEY, CDR2 SVGAGI. The CDR3 reads CARSYLGLAGGYEQYF. The DNA of the CDR3 is TGTGCCCGCAGTTACTTGGGACTAGCGGGAGGATACGAGCAGTACTTC.